This record covers a single TCR beta chain. Its antigen is not known. This record belongs to a study of beta chain features in type 1 diabetes. Study-level findings and limits: Relative to healthy donors, patients appeared to have naive, central memory and Treg TCRB repertoires that were more similar. When Type 1 diabetes patients were examined, their TCRB CDR3s proved moderately but significantly shorter in all four CD4+ subsets. When VDJ junctions were examined, type 1 diabetes patients showed fewer insertions and more deletions.

The sequenced template was cDNA made from the entire isolated RNA. Naive, central memory and regulatory T cell samples averaged around 4 million immunoSEQ reads each. Sequencing was performed with immunoSEQ multiplex PCR; in TCRdb, only in-frame clones are kept and a portion is missing. Of more than 250,000 clones listed, about a fifth are singletons. Germline CDR1 LNHNV, CDR2 YYDKDF (reference sequence). Trimming took 9 bases from V and 8 from J; bases not matched to a gene: 11. This CDR3 is 14 amino acids long. The V and J genes are TRBV15 and TRBJ1-4; 8 nucleotides align to TRBD1. This receptor was obtained from a middle-aged woman with type 1 diabetes. Sequencing used naive CD4+ T cells from blood. In DNA form, the CDR3 reads TGTGCCACGCAGGACAGGGAACTTAGGGAAAAACTGTTTTTT. Translation: CATQDRELREKLFF. The whole variable domain, remainder taken from reference TRBV15 and TRBJ1-4, is DAMVIQNPRYQVTQFGKPVTLSCSQTLNHNVMYWYQQKSSQAPKLLFHYYDKDFNNEADTPDNFQSRRPNTSFCFLDIRSPGLGDTAMYLCATQDRELREKLFFGSGTQLSVL.